This TCR beta chain is drawn from a study of CD8+ T cells in alopecia areata. Study-level findings and limits: With tofacitinib ongoing, many expanded lesional clones persisted in both scalp and blood. Baseline CD8+ expansion's link to response remains uncertain, as there was one nonresponder. Lesional scalp, notably in alopecia totalis/universalis, had clonality above that of normal scalp.

The treatment was: oral pan-JAK inhibitor, 5-10 mg twice daily. Lesional scalp punch biopsies and peripheral blood were collected from alopecia areata patients. Sequencing templates came from extracted RNA that was reverse transcribed into cDNA. Assay: immunoSEQ multiplex PCR; the TCRdb copy retains only in-frame clones and omits some. The sample lists 210,000 or so clones; more than 55% were seen once. Details on this clone: The antigen remains undetermined.

The CDR3 contains 12 residues. The V gene lost 4 bases and the J gene lost 7 bases, with 13 bases spanning the gap. Germline V gene sequence: CDR1 GTSNPN, CDR2 SVGIG (reference sequence). The receptor's source is a human donor with alopecia areata. Specimen: CD4+ T cells sorted from blood, collected at week 44, from a patient treated with tofacitinib. The chain is built from TRBV30 and TRBJ1-1, with a tentative D call TRBD1 (6 bases). The CDR3 region is CAWIQGSYEAFF. The CDR3, as DNA: TGTGCCTGGATACAGGGATCCTATGAAGCTTTCTTT. Full variable domain (outside the CDR3, taken from reference TRBV30 and TRBJ1-1): SQTIHQWPATLVQPVGSPLSLECTVEGTSNPNLYWYRQAAGRGLQLLFYSVGIGQISSEVPQNLSASRPQDRQFILSSKKLLLSDSGFYLCAWIQGSYEAFFGQGTRLTVV.